These 20 T cell receptor beta chains came from one sample sequenced in a study of shared clonotypes between healthy human individuals. TCRdb keeps only in-frame clones here, not all; method: immunoSEQ multiplex PCR. The data hold some 1 million clones, with 75% observed a single time. Sequenced sample: memory CD4+ T cells sorted from blood. Subset described: CD45RA-negative fraction. These receptors all stem from a man aged 18 to 30 in good health.

This clone was counted a few times. The J gene is TRBJ2-1, the V gene TRBV5-1, with TRBD1 as a possible D gene (6 bases). Trimming stripped 2 bases from V and 8 bases from J, with 17 bases between. Germline V gene lookup returns CDR1 SGHRS and CDR2 YFSETQ. This CDR3 is 15 amino acids long. The CDR3 sequence is CASSLMPGEWDEQFF. CDR3 bases: TGCGCCAGCAGCTTAATGCCAGGGGAGTGGGATGAGCAGTTCTTC. Supplemented by reference TRBV5-1 and TRBJ2-1, the full variable domain reads KAGVTQTPRYLIKTRGQQVTLSCSPISGHRSVSWYQQTPGQGLQFLFEYFSETQRNKGNFPGRFSGRQFSNSRSEMNVSTLELGDSALYLCASSLMPGEWDEQFFGPGTRLTVL.

The chain links TRBV2 to TRBJ2-3, with 8 bases aligning to TRBD2. The V gene's germline CDR1 is SNHLY and CDR2 FYNNEI. The length of the CDR3 is 12 residues. V trimming: 8 bases; J trimming: 6 bases; junction bases outside the gene matches: 4. The CDR3 loop reads CASAGLADTQYF. CDR3 bases: TGTGCCAGCGCAGGACTAGCCGATACGCAGTATTTT.

The CDR3 region has the DNA TGTGCCAGTAGAGGGGGCTCCTATAATTCACCCCTCCACTTT. Translating it yields CASRGGSYNSPLHF. The V gene is TRBV19, the J gene TRBJ1-6; tentatively, D is TRBD1 (6 bases). CDR1 and CDR2 from the germline V gene are LNHDA and SQIVND (reference sequence). V lost 6 bases and J 0 bases, leaving 6 bases between the germline ends. The CDR3 loop spans 14 amino acids.

This chain connects TRBV5-1 to TRBJ2-5, with D possibly TRBD1 on 6 matching bases. V lost 0 bases and J 4 bases, leaving 10 bases between the germline ends. Germline values: CDR1 SGHRS, CDR2 YFSETQ. The CDR3 length is 14 residues. The CDR3 region has the DNA TGCGCCAGCAGCTTGGTACAGGGAGTAGAGACCCAGTACTTC. Residues: CASSLVQGVETQYF.

J is TRBJ2-2 and V is TRBV9, with D perhaps TRBD1 (5 bases). V was shortened by 3 bases and J by 4 bases, with 10 bases between the two germline ends. There are 14 residues in the CDR3. Germline CDR1 and CDR2: SGDLS and YYNGEE. CDR3 nucleotide sequence: TGTGCCAGCAGCGCAACGCAGGGCACCGGGGAGCTGTTTTTT. This encodes CASSATQGTGELFF.

The rearrangement links TRBV7-9 to TRBJ2-5; no clear D. CDR1 is SEHNR and CDR2 is FQNEAQ in the germline V gene (reference sequence). V gave up 4 bases and J gave up 1 base, with 16 bases separating them. CDR3 length equals 16 residues. The CDR3 is CASSSTGRSPQETQYF. As DNA, the CDR3 is TGTGCCAGCAGCTCGACCGGACGTAGCCCCCAAGAGACCCAGTACTTC.

The V gene is TRBV12-5, the J gene TRBJ2-5; possible D gene TRBD1, 5 bases. The CDR3 loop spans 15 amino acids. The germline CDR1 and CDR2 sequences are LGHNT and FRNRAP. V lost 4 bases and J lost 1, with 13 bases in between. The CDR3 here is CASGWGAVGQETQYF. In nucleotides, the CDR3 is TGTGCTAGTGGTTGGGGCGCAGTCGGCCAAGAGACCCAGTACTTC.

Notes on this clone: The sample has other DNA sequences that encode this CDR3 too. This chain connects TRBV4-3 to TRBJ1-3; D remains ambiguous. The CDR3 has 15 residues. V was clipped by 0 bases and J by 1 base, with 7 bases between them. Looked up from germline, CDR1 is LGHNA and CDR2 is YSLEER. The CDR3 spells CASSQEQGSGNTIYF. In DNA, the CDR3 is TGCGCCAGCAGCCAAGAGCAAGGGTCTGGAAACACCATATATTTT.

J is TRBJ1-5 and V is TRBV29-1, with TRBD1 matching 7 bases. The CDR3 length is 13 residues. With 4 bases clipped from V and 4 bases from J, the junction kept 4 bases outside the gene matches. Germline V gene sequence: CDR1 SQVTM, CDR2 ANQGSEA. The CDR3 loop reads CSVVTGANQPQHF. CDR3 in DNA: TGCAGCGTTGTAACAGGGGCTAATCAGCCCCAGCATTTT.

The V gene is TRBV5-1, the J gene TRBJ2-3; D unresolved. Per germline, CDR1 SGHRS and CDR2 YFSETQ. V was cut by 4 bases and J by 10 bases, with 19 bases left in between. The CDR3 has 14 amino acids. The CDR3 coding sequence is TGCGCCAGCAGCCCTGGAGTCCCCCCAAATGCGCAGTATTTT. Translated, it gives CASSPGVPPNAQYF.

A remark on this clone: Other DNA variants within this sample encode the same CDR3. This chain joins TRBV19 and TRBJ1-5; no firm D call. This CDR3 is 14 amino acids long. Germline CDR1 LNHDA, CDR2 SQIVND (reference sequence). V gave up 6 bases and J gave up 3 bases, with 12 bases separating them. CDR3 DNA: TGTGCCAGTAGCGGGTCCAGCTCCAATCAGCCCCAGCATTTT. It is translated as CASSGSSSNQPQHF.

This clone occurred a few times. J is TRBJ1-5 and V is TRBV30; possibly TRBD1 for D (5 bases). Trimming took off 0 bases at V and 9 bases at J, with 15 bases between the two ends. The CDR3 has 14 residues. Germline lookup yields CDR1 GTSNPN and CDR2 SVGIG (reference sequence). This CDR3 is CAWSVSGPSRPQHF. The CDR3 nucleotides read TGTGCCTGGAGTGTATCGGGGCCCTCCCGGCCCCAGCATTTT.

The CDR3 coding sequence is TGCGCCAGCAGCTTGGCCCCTAGTCAACGGGGGAATGAGCAGTTCTTC. Translating it yields CASSLAPSQRGNEQFF. This sequence joins TRBV5-1 and TRBJ2-1; a weak D match, TRBD2 (6 bases). The germline V gene has CDR1 SGHRS and CDR2 YFSETQ. This CDR3 is 16 amino acids long. Deletions cut 0 bases from V and 7 bases from J, with 17 bases between.

DNA of the CDR3: TGTGCCAGCTCACCGGCTGCCGTGAACACCGGGGAGCTGTTTTTT. This codes for CASSPAAVNTGELFF. This sequence joins TRBV18 and TRBJ2-2; D remains ambiguous. CDR3 length: 15 amino acids. The germline CDR1 and CDR2 sequences are KGHSH and LQKENI. Deletions cut 3 bases from V and 1 base from J, with 9 bases between.

The rearrangement uses TRBV2 and TRBJ1-3; D call uncertain. This CDR3 region has 16 residues. From germline, CDR1 is SNHLY and CDR2 FYNNEI. The V and J ends lost 6 bases and 0 bases respectively, with 15 bases between them. The CDR3 region is CASSESGRDSGNTIYF. CDR3 coding DNA: TGTGCCAGCAGCGAATCTGGACGGGACTCTGGAAACACCATATATTTT.

V gene TRBV9 combines with J gene TRBJ1-3, with a weak D call TRBD1 (6 bases). The CDR3 has 16 residues. V lost 3 bases and J lost 0, with 13 bases in between. CDR1 is SGDLS, CDR2 YYNGEE, per germline. CDR3 coding DNA: TGTGCCAGCAGCGGGACAGACAGGAGCTCTGGAAACACCATATATTTT. It is translated as CASSGTDRSSGNTIYF.

V gene TRBV9 combines with J gene TRBJ1-3; D remains ambiguous. This CDR3 contains 14 residues. V lost 3 bases and J 0 bases, leaving 7 bases between the germline ends. The germline V gene encodes CDR1 SGDLS and CDR2 YYNGEE. The CDR3 sequence is CASSDTVSGNTIYF. The DNA for the CDR3 is TGTGCCAGCAGCGATACAGTCTCTGGAAACACCATATATTTT. The whole variable domain, remainder taken from reference TRBV9 and TRBJ1-3, is DSGVTQTPKHLITATGQRVTLRCSPRSGDLSVYWYQQSLDQGLQFLIQYYNGEERAKGNILERFSAQQFPDLHSELNLSSLELGDSALYFCASSDTVSGNTIYFGEGSWLTVV.

V gene TRBV21-1 combines with J gene TRBJ1-2; the table calls TRBD1, which could not be checked here. TRBV21-1 is recorded as a pseudogene. The CDR3 is 17 residues long. The CDR3 DNA follows: TGTGCCAGCACCGTTTCGGGACAGGGGTCTTACACAGATGGCTACACCTTC. It encodes CASTVSGQGSYTDGYTF.

V and J are TRBV11-2 and TRBJ1-2; possible D gene TRBD1, 6 bases. V was shortened by 5 bases and J by 4 bases, with 20 bases between the two germline ends. Germline V gene sequence: CDR1 SGHAT, CDR2 FQNNGV. CDR3 length: 16 residues. In nucleotides, the CDR3 is TGTGCCAGCAGCCAATCGGGTCGGGGGCTGGCCTATGGCTACACCTTC. Translation gives CASSQSGRGLAYGYTF. The full variable domain, completed using reference TRBV11-2 and TRBJ1-2, is EAGVAQSPRYKIIEKRQSVAFWCNPISGHATLYWYQQILGQGPKLLIQFQNNGVVDDSQLPKDRFSAERLKGVDSTLKIQPAKLEDSAVYLCASSQSGRGLAYGYTFGSGTRLTVV.

This rearrangement joins TRBV28 to TRBJ1-6, with no clear D. Looked up from germline, CDR1 is MDHEN and CDR2 is SYDVKM. Trimming took 7 bases from V and 6 from J, leaving 16 bases between them. The CDR3 length is 15 residues. CDR3 sequence (DNA): TGTGCCAGCACTCCTGGAACATCCCCTAATTCACCCCTCCACTTT. Its translation is CASTPGTSPNSPLHF.